This record concerns one T cell receptor beta chain sequence. The data stem from a study of STAT5B mutations in CD4+ large granular lymphocyte leukemia. TCRdb's table, derived via immunoSEQ multiplex PCR, lists solely in-frame clones and lacks some. This sample has tens of thousands of clones, with 70% to 80% found just once. The CDR3 contains 13 residues. The V end lost 3 bases, the J end lost 1 base, and 6 bases lay between the germline ends. Germline-derived CDR1 and CDR2 are ENHRY and SYGVKD. This chain links TRBV10-3 with TRBJ1-1; possibly TRBD1 for D (5 bases). The sequenced sample consisted of CD4+ T cells from blood buffy coats. This TCR derives from a human donor in good health. This CDR3 is CAISDRENTEAFF. CDR3 nucleotides: TGTGCCATCAGTGACAGGGAGAACACTGAAGCTTTCTTT.